This T cell receptor (beta chain) came from a study of molecular identifiers for immune sequencing clone quantification (dated by TCRdb to 2017 to 2018). Regarding the study in general: In a replicate experiment, RNA from around 20,000 or 100,000 naive CD8 T cells was split into five aliquots, four of which were sequenced. CD8 T cells were used in a methods study to benchmark molecular-identifier clustering-based TCR repertoire sequencing (MIDCIRS) and TCR RNA copy counting.

The protocol used for the library was PCR. Sequencing was carried out with a NextSeq 500. Bulk TCR libraries were generated as previously described, with the TCR primers listed in Table S5 used. Purification of total RNA was performed with the Qiagen AllPrep DNA/RNA kit. Reads from multiple sequencing runs of the same library were pooled before analysis. The study's own analysis went as follows. Only reads with exact TCR constant sequence were kept, trimmed to 150 nt, and grouped by their 12-nt molecular barcodes. Reads inside each barcode group were sub-clustered using a 15% Levenshtein threshold, and a quality-weighted consensus sequence was constructed for each RNA molecule. Non-functional sequences were excluded, and lower-count sequences lying one edit away from another sequence were also excluded. On the basis of fitting two negative binomial distributions, barcode sub-clusters with fewer than 20% of the maximum read count were discarded. The public reads were reprocessed in TCRdb via fastp at Q25 and MiXCR, keeping in-frame beta chains. Entries are consolidated by CDR3 protein sequence, retaining the most common genes and DNA. TCRdb, not the authors, supplied the V and J calls. The sample includes about 320,000 distinct CDR3 sequences, with 24% observed a single time. 0.7% to 0.95% of the sample comes from the top ten.

Naive CD8 T cell libraries were made from roughly 18,000 to 920,000 sorted cells using 10%, 30% or 50% of purified RNA. Naive CD8 T cells were FACS-sorted as CD8+CD4-CCR7+CD45RA+ on a BD FACSAria II into RLT Plus buffer. Detection sensitivity was tested by spiking Jurkat RNA equal to roughly ten TCR copies' worth into samples containing 20,000-1,000,000 naive CD8 T cells. CD8 T cells were enriched using RosetteSep CD8+ T Cell Enrichment Cocktail and Ficoll-Paque, and the enriched cells then underwent ACK red cell lysis. Spanning cysteine to phenylalanine, the CDR3 consists of 15 amino acids. Of all the DNA, just the CDR3 is kept, 45 bases in frame from base 1. The germline V gene supplies CDR1 LGHNA and CDR2 YSLEER. V loses 0 bases, J loses 7 bases, and the germline ends lie 13 bases apart. Points on this clonotype: Its antigen is not yet known. No qualities accompany the bases; no much larger clone lies one base away.

On the study overall, not on this receptor specifically: Even against a background of around 900,000 naive CD8 T cells, spiked-in Jurkat TCR RNA amounting to a single cell's worth was reported to be detectable. When barcode sub-clustering was not used, chimeric consensus sequences inflated TCR diversity, with chimeras reaching as high as 47%. The sizes of highly expanded clones could end up underestimated when identical TCR molecules share a barcode. In CMV-specific effector cells, over 99% of molecules were held by clones above 20 RNA copies, whereas under 1% of molecules were held by such clones in naive cells. Approximately 3 recovered TCR RNA copies per cell were obtained by modeling, versus approximately 10 by digital PCR, implying a capture efficiency of about 30%. Naive libraries contained spiked-in Jurkat TCR RNA (around ten copies' worth), which is not part of the donor repertoire.

Sequencing was performed on naive CD8+ T cells from blood, with Jurkat cell RNA spiked in. Taken with the paper, the label for cell subset or site translates to: FACS-sorted CD8+CD4-CCR7+CD45RA+ naive T cells. The receptor's source is a human donor in good health. Some libraries in this study had Jurkat cell RNA spiked in. The rearranged segments are TRBV4-3 and TRBJ2-1; TRBD1 is perhaps the D gene, given 6 matching bases. The DNA reads TGCGCCAGCAGCCAAGATAATTCAGGGGATAATGAGCAGTTCTTC. Its protein is CASSQDNSGDNEQFF.